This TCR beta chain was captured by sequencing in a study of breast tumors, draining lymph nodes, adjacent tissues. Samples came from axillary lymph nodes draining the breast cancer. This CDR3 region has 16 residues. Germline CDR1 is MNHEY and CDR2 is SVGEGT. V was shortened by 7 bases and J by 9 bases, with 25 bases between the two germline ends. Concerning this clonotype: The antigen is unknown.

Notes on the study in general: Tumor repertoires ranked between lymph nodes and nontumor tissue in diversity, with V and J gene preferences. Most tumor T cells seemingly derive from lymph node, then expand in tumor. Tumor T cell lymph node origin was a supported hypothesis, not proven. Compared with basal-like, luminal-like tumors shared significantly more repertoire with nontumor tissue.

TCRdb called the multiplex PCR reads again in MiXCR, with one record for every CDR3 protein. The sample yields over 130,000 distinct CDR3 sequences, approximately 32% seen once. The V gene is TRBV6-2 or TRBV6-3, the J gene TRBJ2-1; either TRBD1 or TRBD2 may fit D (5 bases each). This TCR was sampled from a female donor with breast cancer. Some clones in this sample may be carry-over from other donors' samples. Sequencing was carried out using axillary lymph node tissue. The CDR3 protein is CASTHGAEPPLLEQFF. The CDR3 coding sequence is TGTGCCAGCACCCACGGGGCGGAACCCCCTTTACTTGAGCAGTTCTTC.